This TCR beta chain was observed in a study of T cell responses to AZD1222 COVID-19 vaccine. The protocol was immunoSEQ multiplex PCR, while the TCRdb copy is restricted to in-frame clones and leaves out a portion. This table holds 100,000 to 120,000 clones, approximately 92% found once. Germline loops: CDR1 MGHDK, CDR2 SYGVNS. The CDR3 has 16 amino acids. V lost 4 bases, J lost 5 bases, and 20 bases lay in between. The receptor's source is an adult who received the AZD1222 COVID-19 vaccine. The sequences come from peripheral blood, collected 28 days after the second AZD1222 dose. The chain joins TRBV25-1 to TRBJ2-5; no definite D call. CDR3 nucleotides: TGTGCCAGCAGTGCCATTGGATACCAGAACTCGGAGACCCAGTACTTC. Residues: CASSAIGYQNSETQYF.